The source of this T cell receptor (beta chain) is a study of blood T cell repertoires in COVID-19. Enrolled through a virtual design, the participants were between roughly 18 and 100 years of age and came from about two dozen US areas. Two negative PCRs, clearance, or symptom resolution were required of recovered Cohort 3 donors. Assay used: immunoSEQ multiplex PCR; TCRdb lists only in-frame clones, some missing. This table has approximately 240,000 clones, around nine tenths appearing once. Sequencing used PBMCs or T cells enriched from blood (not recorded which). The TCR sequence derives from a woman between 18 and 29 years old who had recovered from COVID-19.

The CDR3 region has the DNA TGTGCCAGCAGCCAAGATCCAGGGTCCAACACTGAAGCTTTCTTT. Its translation: CASSQDPGSNTEAFF. The chain combines TRBV4-2 with TRBJ1-1; maybe TRBD1 (5 bases). CDR1 and CDR2 from the germline V gene are LGHNA and YNFKEQ. The CDR3 spans 15 residues. Trimming pared 0 bases from V and 2 bases from J, leaving 10 bases between.